A single sample gave rise to the 24 T cell receptor beta chains below, sequenced in a study of PD-L1 blockade in urothelial cancer. The sample's time point: pretreatment peripheral blood. Data came from immunoSEQ multiplex PCR; TCRdb stores just in-frame clones and leaves some out. Of fewer than 65,000 clones in the sample, roughly four fifths were seen once. The sequenced sample was PBMCs, obtained around atezolizumab (anti-PD-L1) treatment. These receptors were taken from a man in his 70s with urothelial cancer.

The table lists this clone with a few counts. The J gene is TRBJ1-1, the V gene TRBV19; a possible D gene is TRBD1 (5 bases). The ends were cut back, 6 bases at V and 1 base at J, with 12 bases in the middle. The CDR3 has 14 amino acids. Germline V gene lookup returns CDR1 LNHDA and CDR2 SQIVND (reference sequence). The CDR3: CASRLGTQNTEAFF. The CDR3 region has the DNA TGTGCCAGTAGACTCGGGACTCAGAACACTGAAGCTTTCTTT.

Written as DNA, the CDR3 is TGCGCCAGCAGCCAGAGGGACACGAACACTGAAGCTTTCTTT. This translates into CASSQRDTNTEAFF. The chain has TRBV4-1 and TRBJ1-1; a possible D gene is TRBD1 (6 bases). The length of the CDR3 is 14 residues. From germline, CDR1 is MGHRA and CDR2 YSYEKL. Trimming cost V 3 bases and J 1 base, with 9 bases left between them.

This clone occurred once. This chain connects TRBV25-1 to TRBJ2-2; 7 nucleotides line up with TRBD2. V shed 5 bases, J shed 4 bases, and the junction held 7 bases outside the gene matches. CDR3 length equals 15 residues. Looked up from germline, CDR1 is MGHDK and CDR2 is SYGVNS. The CDR3 DNA sequence: TGTGCCAGCAGTCAAGCGGGAACTTCCACCGGGGAGCTGTTTTTT. Its protein product is CASSQAGTSTGELFF. Drawing the rest from reference TRBV25-1 and TRBJ2-2, the complete variable domain is EADIYQTPRYLVIGTGKKITLECSQTMGHDKMYWYQQDPGMELHLIHYSYGVNSTEKGDLSSESTVSRIRTEHFPLTLESARPSHTSQYLCASSQAGTSTGELFFGEGSRLTVL.

The chain uses TRBV2 and TRBJ2-7; 11 bases are a match to TRBD2. Germline V gives CDR1 SNHLY, CDR2 FYNNEI. CDR3 length: 13 amino acids. Germline trimming cut 9 bases from V and 2 bases from J; bases unmatched to any gene: 3. The CDR3 sequence: CARALAGAYEQYF. CDR3 sequence (DNA): TGTGCCAGGGCACTAGCGGGAGCCTACGAGCAGTACTTC.

The V call is TRBV4-2, the J call TRBJ2-5; 10 nucleotides agree with TRBD1. V shed 1 base and J 7 bases; nucleotides not matched to a gene: 6. The CDR3 is 15 residues long. CDR1 LGHNA and CDR2 YNFKEQ come from the germline V gene. Written as DNA, the CDR3 is TGTGCCAGCAGCCAAGGACAGGGGGACAGGGGGACCCAGTACTTC. Translation gives CASSQGQGDRGTQYF.

The chain combines TRBV27 with TRBJ2-1, with D perhaps matching TRBD1 (5 bases). Germline V gives CDR1 MNHEY, CDR2 SMNVEV (reference sequence). CDR3 length: 15 residues. The V end was cut by 3 bases, the J end by 0 bases, with 9 bases between. The CDR3 is CASSFTTVSYNEQFF. CDR3 in DNA: TGTGCCAGCAGTTTTACGACAGTCTCCTACAATGAGCAGTTCTTC.

This chain connects TRBV15 to TRBJ1-5; D may be TRBD1 (5 bases). Germline loops: CDR1 LNHNV, CDR2 YYDKDF (reference sequence). CDR3 length equals 14 residues. Deletions cut 8 bases from V and 8 bases from J, with 19 bases between. In nucleotides, the CDR3 is TGTGCCACCCTTCAACAGCAGGGTACGGAGCCCCAGCATTTT. This encodes CATLQQQGTEPQHF.

V is TRBV28 and J is TRBJ1-1, with TRBD1 matching over 7 bases. The CDR3 is 15 residues long. V dropped 5 bases and J dropped 1; count of bases not matched to a gene: 7. Germline values: CDR1 MDHEN, CDR2 SYDVKM. CDR3 nucleotides: TGTGCCAGCAGTACCTACGGGACAGAGAACACTGAAGCTTTCTTT. Its translation: CASSTYGTENTEAFF.

In DNA, the CDR3 is TGTGCCAGCAGCGTAGCGGTTCAGGGAGGAGGCACTGAAGCTTTCTTT. Translating it yields CASSVAVQGGGTEAFF. The rearrangement joins TRBV9 to TRBJ1-1; D may be TRBD1 (5 bases). V lost 0 bases and J 4 bases, leaving 16 bases between the germline ends. CDR1 SGDLS and CDR2 YYNGEE come from the germline V gene. The CDR3 is made up of 16 amino acids.

About this clone: Other DNA sequences in the same sample also yield this CDR3. V is TRBV5-1 and J is TRBJ2-3, with a tentative D call TRBD2 (6 bases). Per germline, CDR1 SGHRS and CDR2 YFSETQ. The V end lost 5 bases, the J end lost 0 bases, and 16 bases lay between the germline ends. This CDR3 is built from 16 residues. The CDR3 DNA follows: TGCGCCAGCAGTTTTAGCGGACTGACTAGCACAGATACGCAGTATTTT. Translating it yields CASSFSGLTSTDTQYF. The variable domain in full, completed from reference TRBV5-1 and TRBJ2-3, reads KAGVTQTPRYLIKTRGQQVTLSCSPISGHRSVSWYQQTPGQGLQFLFEYFSETQRNKGNFPGRFSGRQFSNSRSEMNVSTLELGDSALYLCASSFSGLTSTDTQYFGPGTRLTVL.

The chain couples TRBV10-3 to TRBJ1-5, with 8 bases matching TRBD1. This CDR3 comprises 14 residues. Trimming cost V 7 bases and J 4 bases; bases outside gene matches: 6. In germline, CDR1 is ENHRY, CDR2 SYGVKD. The DNA for the CDR3 is TGTGCCATCACTTCGGGACAGGCAAATCAGCCCCAGCATTTT. This encodes CAITSGQANQPQHF.

The chain employs TRBV6-5 and TRBJ1-2, with TRBD1 matching over 9 bases. The J segment lost 7 bases and the V segment lost 2 bases, leaving 8 bases of the junction unmatched. The length of the CDR3 is 15 residues. The germline V gene encodes CDR1 MNHEY and CDR2 SVGAGI. In DNA form, the CDR3 reads TGTGCCAGCAGTTACGGCGCACAGGGGGCTGGTGGCTACACCTTC. It codes for CASSYGAQGAGGYTF.

The chain uses TRBV6-8 and TRBJ2-5; TRBD1 is a possible D gene (6 bases). The CDR3 spans 13 residues. CDR1 MNHGY and CDR2 SAAAGT come from the germline V gene. The ends were cut back, 5 bases at V and 3 bases at J, with 10 bases in the middle. The DNA for the CDR3 is TGTGCCAGCAGTAGCCGGGACAAAGAGACCCAGTACTTC. Protein product: CASSSRDKETQYF.

The V and J genes are TRBV5-5 and TRBJ2-3, with a weak D call TRBD2 (5 bases). CDR3 length: 13 amino acids. Germline V lookup: CDR1 SGHKS, CDR2 YYEKEE (reference sequence). Trimming left V 4 bases short and J 2 bases short, with 8 bases between. The CDR3 region has the DNA TGTGCCAGCAGCGGACGGGACACAGATACGCAGTATTTT. Amino acids: CASSGRDTDTQYF.

The V call is TRBV13, the J call TRBJ2-1; no definite D call. Germline values: CDR1 PRHDT, CDR2 FYEKMQ (reference sequence). Deletions cut 0 bases from V and 5 bases from J, with 11 bases between. The CDR3 runs to 15 residues. The CDR3 sequence: CASSLGPGGNNEQFF. The DNA for the CDR3 is TGTGCCAGCAGCTTAGGTCCCGGCGGTAACAATGAGCAGTTCTTC.

V gene TRBV30 combines with J gene TRBJ2-7; 12 positions match TRBD2. After removal of 3 bases from V and 5 bases from J, the junction contained 11 bases not matched to a gene. Germline V gene sequence: CDR1 GTSNPN, CDR2 SVGIG (reference sequence). This CDR3 contains 16 residues. CDR3 nucleotides: TGTGCCTGGAGACAACACCCGGGACTAGCGGGCCACGAGCAGTACTTC. Protein: CAWRQHPGLAGHEQYF. The complete variable domain, with remaining parts taken from reference TRBV30 and TRBJ2-7, reads SQTIHQWPATLVQPVGSPLSLECTVEGTSNPNLYWYRQAAGRGLQLLFYSVGIGQISSEVPQNLSASRPQDRQFILSSKKLLLSDSGFYLCAWRQHPGLAGHEQYFGPGTRLTVT.

This rearrangement joins TRBV11-2 to TRBJ2-7; 10 positions agree with TRBD1. Germline loops: CDR1 SGHAT, CDR2 FQNNGV. CDR3 length: 14 residues. The ends lost 5 bases at V and 2 bases at J; junction bases unmatched: 3. In nucleotides, the CDR3 is TGTGCCAGCAGCCCCGGGACAGGGGCCTACGAGCAGTACTTC. Translation gives CASSPGTGAYEQYF.

For the CDR3, the DNA is TGTGCCAGCAGCTTACAGGATGGGCGCGCTTATGGCTACACCTTC. Protein product: CASSLQDGRAYGYTF. The chain couples TRBV5-6 to TRBJ1-2; tentatively, D is TRBD1 (5 bases). The CDR3 sequence is 15 residues long. CDR1 and CDR2 (germline): SGHDT, YYEEEE. V lost 2 bases and J lost 5, with 16 bases in between.

The CDR3 sequence is CASSPPRGAGETQYF. Written as DNA, the CDR3 is TGTGCCAGCTCACCACCGCGGGGGGCGGGAGAGACCCAGTACTTC. The chain couples TRBV18 to TRBJ2-5; 8 nucleotides match TRBD2. Germline lookup yields CDR1 KGHSH and CDR2 LQKENI. V dropped 0 bases and J dropped 4; count of bases not matched to a gene: 4. There are 15 residues in the CDR3. Full variable domain (missing parts from reference TRBV18 and TRBJ2-5): NAGVMQNPRHLVRRRGQEARLRCSPMKGHSHVYWYRQLPEEGLKFMVYLQKENIIDESGMPKERFSAEFPKEGPSILRIQQVVRGDSAAYFCASSPPRGAGETQYFGPGTRLLVL.

The V and J genes are TRBV5-6 and TRBJ2-1, with 10 bases aligning to TRBD2. V shed 3 bases, J shed 1 base, and the junction held 7 bases outside the gene matches. The germline V gene has CDR1 SGHDT and CDR2 YYEEEE. The length of the CDR3 is 17 residues. CDR3 sequence (DNA): TGTGCCAGCAGCTGGAGACTAGCGGGCACGTCCTACAATGAGCAGTTCTTC. Its translation is CASSWRLAGTSYNEQFF.

This rearrangement joins TRBV7-2 to TRBJ1-2; 7 bases are a match to TRBD1. The CDR3 covers 16 residues. CDR1 SGHTA and CDR2 FQGNSA come from the germline V gene. V was clipped by 5 bases and J by 3 bases; unmatched bases: 12. The chain's CDR3 is CASSARQGVGDYGYTF. Written as DNA, the CDR3 is TGTGCCAGCAGCGCCCGACAGGGTGTAGGGGACTATGGCTACACCTTC.

The rearrangement links TRBV10-3 to TRBJ2-6, with a tentative D call TRBD1 (6 bases). Germline V gene data show CDR1 as ENHRY and CDR2 as SYGVKD. There are 15 residues in the CDR3. Deletions cut 4 bases from V and 1 base from J, with 8 bases between. CDR3 bases: TGTGCCATCAGTGTCACAGGGTCTGGGGCCAACGTCCTGACTTTC. This gives the protein CAISVTGSGANVLTF.

The gene calls are TRBV18 and TRBJ1-3; maybe TRBD1 (5 bases). Germline V gene lookup returns CDR1 KGHSH and CDR2 LQKENI. V dropped 0 bases and J dropped 5 bases, with 8 bases sitting between them. The CDR3 spans 14 residues. As DNA, the CDR3 is TGTGCCAGCTCACCACCGGAGGGGAGAAACACCATATATTTT. This gives the protein CASSPPEGRNTIYF.

This clone was seen a few times. The rearrangement joins TRBV6-4 to TRBJ2-3; D possibly corresponds to TRBD2 (7 bases). The CDR3 covers 15 residues. Trimming stripped 4 bases from V and 4 bases from J, with 15 bases between. From germline, CDR1 is MRHNA and CDR2 SNTAGT. For the CDR3, the DNA is TGTGCCAGCAGTGCAACAGACGGGGGGCCAGATACGCAGTATTTT. The encoded protein is CASSATDGGPDTQYF.